This TCR beta chain was sequenced for a study of T cells in Graves' hyperthyroidism and ophthalmopathy. On the study more broadly: Peripheral blood was acquired at first diagnosis, ahead of any therapy whatsoever.

TCR beta CDR3 regions were amplified from RNA transcripts. The HTBI set primed first-round TCR CDR3 RT-PCR. A single record per CDR3 protein comes from TCRdb applying MiXCR to the multiplex PCR reads. The table records about 500,000 distinct CDR3 sequences, over 15% of them present only once. In patients aged 18 to 65, hyperthyroidism was newly diagnosed, with duration under 2 months. The CDR3 sequence is 17 residues long. The junction had 17 bases not matched to a gene; V was cut back by 7 bases and J by 2 bases. The rearrangement links TRBV12-3 or TRBV12-4 to TRBJ2-7, with 7 bases aligning to TRBD2. The sequence came from a woman aged 18-29 years with Graves' hyperthyroidism. The sample consisted of blood. CDR3 amino acids: CASTPWLAGPTTYEQYF. The CDR3, as DNA: TGTGCCAGCACTCCCTGGTTAGCGGGCCCCACTACCTACGAGCAGTACTTC.